This T cell receptor (beta chain) was retrieved from a study of Graves' ophthalmopathy and Graves' hyperthyroidism. Comments on this clonotype: The antigen is undetermined.

Study-level findings and limits: Sensitivity reached approximately 89% and specificity about 80% for a 13-signature model separating ophthalmopathy from stable hyperthyroidism. Most expanded clonotypes from thyroid (those above 0.001 frequency) were also found in blood.

The V gene lost 1 base and the J gene lost 2 bases, with 6 bases spanning the gap. Per germline, CDR1 SGHTA and CDR2 FQGNSA. There are 15 residues in the CDR3. RNA transcripts served as template for amplifying TCR beta CDR3 sequences. Investigators did first-round RT-PCR with HTBI primers, then second-round multiplex PCR. TCRdb reprocessed the multiplex PCR reads via MiXCR and lists one record per CDR3 protein. Here the sample spans 900,000 to 1,200,000 distinct CDR3 sequences, roughly two fifths being singletons. Lactation, pregnancy, uncontrolled infections and other autoimmune diseases were all grounds for excluding patients. Clinicians made diagnoses from clinical symptoms, serum thyroxine, TRAb, thyroid ultrasound and orbital computed tomography.

Material: peripheral blood or thyroid tissue (not recorded which). The genes are TRBV7-2 and TRBJ1-6; no clear D. The clonotype originates from an adult man with Graves' hyperthyroidism. For the CDR3, the DNA is TGTGCCAGCAGCTTAGTACGGGCCTATAATTCACCCCTCCACTTT. Translated: CASSLVRAYNSPLHF.